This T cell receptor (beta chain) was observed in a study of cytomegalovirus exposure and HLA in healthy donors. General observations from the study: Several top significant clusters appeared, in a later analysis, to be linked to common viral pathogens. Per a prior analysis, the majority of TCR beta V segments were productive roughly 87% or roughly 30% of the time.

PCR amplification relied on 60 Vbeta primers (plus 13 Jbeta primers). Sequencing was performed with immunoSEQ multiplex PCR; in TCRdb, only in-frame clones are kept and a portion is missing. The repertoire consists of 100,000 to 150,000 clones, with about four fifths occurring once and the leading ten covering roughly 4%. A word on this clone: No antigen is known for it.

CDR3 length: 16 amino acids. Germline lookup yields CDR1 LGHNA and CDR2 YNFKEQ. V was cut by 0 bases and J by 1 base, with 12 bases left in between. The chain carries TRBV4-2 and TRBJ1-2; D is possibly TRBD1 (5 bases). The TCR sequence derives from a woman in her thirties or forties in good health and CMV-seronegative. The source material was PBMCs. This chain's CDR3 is CASSQEWQGVNYGYTF. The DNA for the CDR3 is TGTGCCAGCAGCCAAGAGTGGCAGGGCGTTAACTATGGCTACACCTTC.